The clone carrying this T cell receptor (beta chain) was counted many times. Its target is not known. These data are taken from a study of early T cells in non-severe SARS-CoV-2 infection. Study details: Sequencing was performed on bulk RNA from unsorted whole blood, leaving chains unpaired. General study findings and limits: Matching with VDJdb favored anti-spike CD8 responses (missing private and CD4 specificities).

Individual cDNA molecules each received unique molecular identifiers attached to them. TCRdb independently ran MiXCR on the 5' RACE reads; one entry per CDR3 protein. The repertoire includes around 70,000 distinct CDR3 sequences, about 12% of them detected once, and approximately 4% sits in the top ten. The CDR3 is made up of 17 amino acids. J was trimmed by 1 base and V by 0 bases; bases with no gene match: 2. CDR1 is LGHNA and CDR2 is YNFKEQ in the germline V gene. The rearrangement uses TRBV4-2 and TRBJ2-1; 11 bases are a match to TRBD2. Source material: whole blood. This receptor was taken from an adult who was a healthcare worker with PCR-confirmed SARS-CoV-2 infection or an uninfected control (not recorded which). Here the CDR3 DNA reads TGTGCCAGCAGCCAAGACTTAGCGGGAGGGTCCTACAATGAGCAGTTCTTC. Amino acids: CASSQDLAGGSYNEQFF.